This passage covers 26 T cell receptor beta chains from one sample sequenced in a study of cytomegalovirus exposure and HLA in healthy donors. This PCR relied on a set of 60 Vbeta primers and 13 Jbeta primers. Repertoires were generated with immunoSEQ multiplex PCR, while TCRdb's copy carries only in-frame clones and drops some. The sample data list about 54,000 clones. The sequenced sample was PBMCs. The receptor source for this set is a middle-aged woman in good health and CMV-seronegative.

The chain couples TRBV6-4 to TRBJ2-5; tentatively, D is TRBD1 (6 bases). This CDR3 spans 14 amino acids. Germline V gene lookup returns CDR1 MRHNA and CDR2 SNTAGT. Trimming left V 1 base short and J 10 bases short, with 16 bases between. CDR3 sequence (DNA): TGTGCCAGCAGTGACTTGACAGGCCCTAGGAACCAGTACTTC. This sequence encodes CASSDLTGPRNQYF.

The V and J genes are TRBV5-1 and TRBJ2-7; 7 bases line up with TRBD1. CDR1 and CDR2 from the germline V gene are SGHRS and YFSETQ. The CDR3 length is 14 residues. After removal of 4 bases from V and 5 bases from J, the junction contained 9 bases not matched to a gene. The CDR3 nucleotides are TGCGCCAGCAGCACAGGGACAGCACAGAACGAGCAGTACTTC. Its protein is CASSTGTAQNEQYF.

The rearrangement links TRBV19 to TRBJ1-1; D is unresolved. The V end was cut by 10 bases, the J end by 1 base, with 25 bases between. The CDR3 sequence is 17 residues long. Per the germline V gene, CDR1 is LNHDA and CDR2 is SQIVND (reference sequence). The DNA of the CDR3 is TGTGCCACCCGAATGTTGGGAGCCGGAGCCTCGAACACTGAAGCTTTCTTT. Its protein product is CATRMLGAGASNTEAFF.

The chain has TRBV2 and TRBJ2-1, with TRBD2 matching over 11 bases. The CDR3 covers 15 residues. Per germline, CDR1 SNHLY and CDR2 FYNNEI. Germline trimming cut 3 bases from V and 8 bases from J; bases unmatched to any gene: 6. In DNA form, the CDR3 reads TGTGCCAGCAGTGATGGGGCTAGCGGGGGGTATGAGCAGTTCTTC. Amino acids: CASSDGASGGYEQFF. Together with reference TRBV2 and TRBJ2-1, the CDR3 gives the full variable domain: EPEVTQTPSHQVTQMGQEVILRCVPISNHLYFYWYRQILGQKVEFLVSFYNNEISEKSEIFDDQFSVERPDGSNFTLKIRSTKLEDSAMYFCASSDGASGGYEQFFGPGTRLTVL.

The V call is TRBV29-1, the J call TRBJ2-2; 7 bases align to TRBD1. The CDR3 loop spans 15 amino acids. V gave up 4 bases and J gave up 4 bases; unmatched junction bases: 9. Germline V gives CDR1 SQVTM, CDR2 ANQGSEA. The CDR3 loop is CSVVAGGVSTGELFF. In DNA form, the CDR3 reads TGCAGCGTTGTAGCAGGGGGAGTCAGCACCGGGGAGCTGTTTTTT.

The rearrangement links TRBV6-5 to TRBJ2-7; D is possibly TRBD1 (6 bases). This CDR3 has 14 residues. The V gene lost 4 bases and the J gene lost 2 bases, with 12 bases spanning the gap. Germline CDR1 is MNHEY and CDR2 is SVGAGI. The CDR3 protein is CASSLNTGPYEQYF. The CDR3 nucleotides are TGTGCCAGCAGTTTAAATACAGGGCCCTACGAGCAGTACTTC.

This chain links TRBV29-1 with TRBJ1-1; D is possibly TRBD1 (6 bases). With 4 bases removed from V and 5 bases from J, the gap between germline ends came to 11 bases. CDR3 length: 12 amino acids. The germline V gene encodes CDR1 SQVTM and CDR2 ANQGSEA. CDR3 nucleotide sequence: TGCAGCGTTGGGAGGGGGGGGACTGAAGCTTTCTTT. The encoded protein is CSVGRGGTEAFF. Combining the CDR3 with reference TRBV29-1 and TRBJ1-1 gives the whole variable domain SAVISQKPSRDICQRGTSLTIQCQVDSQVTMMFWYRQQPGQSLTLIATANQGSEATYESGFVIDKFPISRPNLTFSTLTVSNMSPEDSSIYLCSVGRGGTEAFFGQGTRLTVV.

The chain joins TRBV27 to TRBJ1-1, with D unresolved. V lost 6 bases and J 3 bases, leaving 11 bases between the germline ends. This CDR3 has 13 amino acids. CDR1 MNHEY and CDR2 SMNVEV come from the germline V gene (reference sequence). Written as DNA, the CDR3 is TGTGCCAGCAGCCGCCCTCGGGACACTGAAGCTTTCTTT. Translating gives CASSRPRDTEAFF.

To note about this clone: Relative to the germline gene, one junction end is altered; a read error may explain this. The same CDR3 also results from other DNA sequences found in this sample. The chain recombines TRBV30 with TRBJ1-6; D not certain. CDR1 and CDR2 (germline): GTSNPN, SVGIG (reference sequence). CDR3 length equals 16 residues. CDR3 sequence reads: CAWRSTGFLRNSPLHF. CDR3 nucleotides: TGTGCCTGGAGGTCTACGGGTTTCCTGCGGAATTCACCCCTACACTTT.

V gene TRBV7-2 combines with J gene TRBJ2-7; 11 bases agree with TRBD1. V was pared by 2 bases and J by 6 bases, with 6 bases of the junction left unmatched. Germline loops: CDR1 SGHTA, CDR2 FQGNSA. The CDR3 consists of 15 residues. CDR3 nucleotides: TGTGCCAGCAGCTTATGGGGACAGGGGGTTGGCGAGCAGTACTTC. Translated, it gives CASSLWGQGVGEQYF.

V usage is TRBV6-5 and J usage is TRBJ1-4, with 9 nucleotides matching TRBD1. J gave up 8 bases and V 4 bases, and 5 bases lay outside the gene matches. CDR1 is MNHEY and CDR2 is SVGAGI in the germline V gene. The CDR3 is 14 residues long. CDR3 protein: CASSSGTGFEKLFF. In DNA form, the CDR3 reads TGTGCCAGCAGTTCCGGGACAGGGTTCGAAAAACTGTTTTTT.

The chain combines TRBV18 with TRBJ1-2, with 9 bases matching TRBD1. J was trimmed by 3 bases and V by 3 bases; bases with no gene match: 5. The CDR3 is 15 residues long. Germline CDR1 is KGHSH and CDR2 is LQKENI. The CDR3 spells CASSPDRGKDYGYTF. The CDR3 DNA follows: TGTGCCAGCTCACCGGACAGGGGCAAGGACTATGGCTACACCTTC.

This rearrangement joins TRBV5-6 to TRBJ2-1, with unresolved D. Germline CDR1 reads SGHDT; CDR2 reads YYEEEE. The CDR3 is 13 residues long. V shed 4 bases and J shed 0 bases, with 5 bases lying between them. The CDR3 nucleotides read TGTGCCAGCAGCCCGAGCTCCTACAATGAGCAGTTCTTC. It yields the protein CASSPSSYNEQFF.

This rearrangement joins TRBV7-2 to TRBJ2-3; 11 nucleotides align to TRBD2. The germline V gene has CDR1 SGHTA and CDR2 FQGNSA. This CDR3 has 15 residues. With 6 bases clipped from V and 6 bases from J, the junction kept 8 bases outside the gene matches. CDR3 protein: CASRVAGGPRDTQYF. The CDR3 DNA reads as TGTGCCAGCAGAGTAGCGGGAGGGCCGCGGGATACGCAGTATTTT.

V is TRBV27 and J is TRBJ2-1, with 10 bases matching TRBD2. CDR3 length: 16 amino acids. J was trimmed by 2 bases and V by 9 bases; bases with no gene match: 10. The V gene's germline CDR1 is MNHEY and CDR2 SMNVEV (reference sequence). The CDR3 bases are TGTGCCAGTCACCGGGAGCGGGGGGGCCCCTACAATGAGCAGTTCTTC. Translation: CASHRERGGPYNEQFF.

The chain has TRBV7-9 and TRBJ1-4, with a tentative D call TRBD1 (5 bases). The CDR3 is made up of 11 amino acids. Germline V gives CDR1 SEHNR, CDR2 FQNEAQ (reference sequence). Trimming stripped 5 bases from V and 8 bases from J, with 6 bases between. CDR3 DNA: TGTGCCAGCAGCCCAGGGGAAAAACTGTTTTTT. It specifies CASSPGEKLFF.

The chain links TRBV2 to TRBJ2-2; 12 bases map to TRBD2. V dropped 6 bases and J dropped 8; count of bases not matched to a gene: 7. CDR1 and CDR2 from the germline V gene are SNHLY and FYNNEI. The CDR3 runs 15 residues. DNA for the CDR3: TGTGCCAGCAGAGGACTAGCGGGGTCGACTGGGGAGCTGTTTTTT. Translated: CASRGLAGSTGELFF.

The rearrangement links TRBV10-2 to TRBJ2-7; 7 bases are shared with TRBD1. V was clipped by 8 bases and J by 0 bases; unmatched bases: 4. CDR1 is WSHSY, CDR2 SAAADI, per germline. The length of the CDR3 is 13 residues. CDR3 bases: TGCGCCAGCGGACAGGAGACCTCCTACGAGCAGTACTTC. Amino acids: CASGQETSYEQYF.

The chain recombines TRBV28 with TRBJ2-3; no clear D. The germline gives CDR1 MDHEN, CDR2 SYDVKM. V lost 5 bases and J lost 7, with 10 bases in between. The CDR3 is made up of 12 amino acids. For the CDR3, the DNA is TGTGCCAGCAGTCTAACAGCTAATACGCAGTATTTT. This codes for CASSLTANTQYF.

V is TRBV6-1 and J is TRBJ2-1; tentative D call: TRBD2 (5 bases). The CDR3 is made up of 17 amino acids. Trimming shortened V by 3 bases and J by 5 bases, and 20 bases separated the two germline ends. Germline V CDR1 and CDR2: MNHNS, SASEGT. CDR3 nucleotide sequence: TGTGCCAGCAGTGATAGGATGTTAGGCGGGCTAGACAATGAGCAGTTCTTC. This encodes CASSDRMLGGLDNEQFF.

Points on this clone: The sample carries other DNA sequences with the same CDR3. V usage is TRBV5-1 and J usage is TRBJ1-1; weak D call: TRBD1 (6 bases). Germline-derived CDR1 and CDR2 are SGHRS and YFSETQ. V shed 1 base and J shed 1 base, with 8 bases lying between them. The CDR3 extends over 14 amino acids. The CDR3 sequence: CASSLQGTNTEAFF. Here the CDR3 DNA reads TGCGCCAGCAGCTTGCAGGGGACGAACACTGAAGCTTTCTTT.

The chain combines TRBV6-5 with TRBJ2-5; D not certain. CDR1 is MNHEY and CDR2 is SVGAGI in the germline V gene. Trimming cost V 6 bases and J 0 bases, with 11 bases left between them. The CDR3 covers 14 residues. CDR3 residues: CASSPVSYQETQYF. DNA of the CDR3: TGTGCCAGCAGCCCCGTTTCGTACCAAGAGACCCAGTACTTC.

This chain connects TRBV7-6 to TRBJ1-2; 8 bases line up with TRBD1. Losses at the gene ends were 3 bases for V and 3 bases for J; bases not matched to a gene: 6. Looked up from germline, CDR1 is SGHVS and CDR2 is FNYEAQ. This CDR3 has 15 residues. The CDR3 region has the DNA TGTGCCAGCAGCTTGGCGACAGGGGCTTACTATGGCTACACCTTC. It encodes CASSLATGAYYGYTF. The complete variable domain, with remaining parts taken from reference TRBV7-6 and TRBJ1-2, reads GAGVSQSPRYKVTKRGQDVALRCDPISGHVSLYWYRQALGQGPEFLTYFNYEAQQDKSGLPNDRFSAERPEGSISTLTIQRTEQRDSAMYRCASSLATGAYYGYTFGSGTRLTVV.

The J gene is TRBJ2-3, the V gene TRBV13; D might be TRBD2 (6 bases). CDR3 size: 16 residues. Trimming removed 6 bases from V and 0 bases from J, with 16 bases in between. CDR1 is PRHDT and CDR2 is FYEKMQ in the germline V gene (reference sequence). The CDR3 bases are TGTGCCAGCAGTCTAGTGGAGGGGAGAAGCACAGATACGCAGTATTTT. Encoded protein: CASSLVEGRSTDTQYF.

The chain joins TRBV6-1 to TRBJ1-1, with 8 bases identical to TRBD1. The CDR3 length is 12 residues. V dropped 6 bases and J dropped 10; count of bases not matched to a gene: 7. The V gene's germline CDR1 is MNHNS and CDR2 SASEGT. Here the CDR3 reads CASRLGQGGAFF. The CDR3 DNA is TGTGCCAGCAGACTCGGACAGGGAGGAGCTTTCTTT.

DNA of the CDR3: TGTGCCATCAGGGCCGGACTAGCGGGAGTATCCAACAATGAGCAGTTCTTC. Its translation is CAIRAGLAGVSNNEQFF. V usage is TRBV10-3 and J usage is TRBJ2-1, with TRBD2 identical over 13 bases. CDR3 size: 17 residues. The V and J ends lost 6 bases and 5 bases, in that order; junction bases with no gene match: 10. Germline-derived CDR1 and CDR2 are ENHRY and SYGVKD.